The 21 T cell receptor beta chains presented below share a single source sample, sequenced in a study of cytomegalovirus exposure and HLA in healthy donors. Primers included in the PCR were 60 Vbeta and 13 Jbeta primers. Data came from immunoSEQ multiplex PCR; TCRdb stores just in-frame clones and leaves some out. The data contain roughly 120,000 clones, just under 70% of them seen just once; the ten biggest clones take up approximately 5.4%. Input material: PBMCs. The receptor source for this set is a woman aged 70-85 years in good health and CMV-seropositive.

This sequence joins TRBV5-4 and TRBJ2-3, with TRBD2 matching over 10 bases. V was pared by 2 bases and J by 2 bases, with 5 bases of the junction left unmatched. The CDR3 extends over 16 amino acids. Per the germline V gene, CDR1 is SGHNT and CDR2 is YYREEE (reference sequence). As DNA, the CDR3 is TGTGCCAGCAGCTTAGTTAGCGGGGGGATCACAGATACGCAGTATTTT. Its protein product is CASSLVSGGITDTQYF. Drawing the rest from reference TRBV5-4 and TRBJ2-3, the complete variable domain is ETGVTQSPTHLIKTRGQQVTLRCSSQSGHNTVSWYQQALGQGPQFIFQYYREEENGRGNFPPRFSGLQFPNYSSELNVNALELDDSALYLCASSLVSGGITDTQYFGPGTRLTVL.

The V and J genes are TRBV30 and TRBJ2-5; D gene unclear. Germline V gives CDR1 GTSNPN, CDR2 SVGIG (reference sequence). V dropped 0 bases and J dropped 5 bases, with 4 bases sitting between them. CDR3 length: 11 residues. Written as DNA, the CDR3 is TGTGCCTGGAGTGTACGGGAGACCCAGTACTTC. This encodes CAWSVRETQYF.

This clone was seen a single time. The rearrangement links TRBV5-1 to TRBJ2-1; possible D gene TRBD2, 6 bases. Germline CDR1 reads SGHRS; CDR2 reads YFSETQ. V lost 6 bases and J 0 bases, leaving 10 bases between the germline ends. The CDR3 has 14 residues. CDR3 region: CASMAGTSYNEQFF. For the CDR3, the DNA is TGCGCCAGCATGGCGGGGACCTCCTACAATGAGCAGTTCTTC.

This chain joins TRBV5-1 and TRBJ2-5, with D possibly TRBD1 on 6 matching bases. The CDR3 extends over 15 amino acids. Deletions cut 4 bases from V and 1 base from J, with 14 bases between. Germline V gene sequence: CDR1 SGHRS, CDR2 YFSETQ. The CDR3 DNA sequence: TGCGCCAGCAGCCCCGACAGAGGGGGCCAAGAGACCCAGTACTTC. Encoded protein: CASSPDRGGQETQYF.

CDR3: CASSTRAISPLTDTQYF. CDR3 bases: TGTGCCAGCAGCACGCGGGCCATATCCCCTCTCACAGATACGCAGTATTTT. This rearrangement joins TRBV7-2 to TRBJ2-3, with D possibly being TRBD2 (5 bases). The V gene's germline CDR1 is SGHTA and CDR2 FQGNSA. This CDR3 spans 17 amino acids. Between the trimmed V and J ends, which lost 5 bases and 2 bases, there was a span of 20 bases.

The chain recombines TRBV6-6 with TRBJ2-1, with TRBD1 as a possible D gene (6 bases). The CDR3 loop spans 15 amino acids. Germline CDR1 is MNHNY and CDR2 is SVGAGI (reference sequence). The ends were cut back, 6 bases at V and 4 bases at J, with 16 bases in the middle. The chain's CDR3 is CASRTRRTGYNEQFF. The DNA of the CDR3 is TGTGCCAGCAGAACACGCAGAACAGGGTACAATGAGCAGTTCTTC.

There are a few counts of this clone. Distinct nucleotide sequences in the sample also encode this CDR3. The chain is built from TRBV6-6 and TRBJ2-7; 8 nucleotides match TRBD1. The CDR3 loop spans 15 amino acids. Per germline, CDR1 MNHNY and CDR2 SVGAGI (reference sequence). The junction had 8 bases not matched to a gene; V was cut back by 5 bases and J by 2 bases. This CDR3 reads CASSDGDRSAYEQYF. The CDR3 DNA is TGTGCCAGCAGTGACGGGGACAGGTCGGCCTACGAGCAGTACTTC.

This chain links TRBV30 with TRBJ2-5, with 7 bases that match TRBD1. Germline trimming cut 1 base from V and 4 bases from J; bases unmatched to any gene: 3. Germline values: CDR1 GTSNPN, CDR2 SVGIG (reference sequence). This CDR3 has 13 residues. CDR3 in amino acids: CAWSETGAETQYF. As DNA, the CDR3 is TGTGCCTGGAGTGAAACAGGGGCAGAGACCCAGTACTTC.

This clone was seen once. The chain has TRBV7-9 and TRBJ1-2, with TRBD1 matching over 10 bases. With 1 base clipped from V and 4 bases from J, the junction kept 6 bases outside the gene matches. The germline CDR1 and CDR2 sequences are SEHNR and FQNEAQ (reference sequence). The CDR3 covers 16 residues. CDR3 amino acids: CASSLGGQGGTYGYTF. CDR3 nucleotides: TGTGCCAGCAGCTTAGGAGGACAGGGGGGAACCTATGGCTACACCTTC.

The chain uses TRBV7-9 and TRBJ2-7; possibly TRBD2 for D (6 bases). Germline V CDR1 and CDR2: SEHNR, FQNEAQ (reference sequence). Trimming cost V 1 base and J 7 bases, with 11 bases left between them. This CDR3 comprises 13 residues. The CDR3 DNA is TGTGCCAGCAGCTTAGAGGTCGGGGGAGAGCAGTACTTC. Protein product: CASSLEVGGEQYF.

The J gene is TRBJ2-1, the V gene TRBV4-1, with D possibly TRBD2 on 6 matching bases. CDR3 length: 16 residues. V was trimmed by 6 bases and J by 0 bases, leaving 15 bases between them. Germline CDR1 is MGHRA and CDR2 is YSYEKL. CDR3 in DNA: TGCGCCAGCAGGGGACTTGCGGGAAGCTCCTACAATGAGCAGTTCTTC. It codes for CASRGLAGSSYNEQFF.

This chain connects TRBV9 to TRBJ2-7; possible D gene TRBD1, 6 bases. The germline V gene has CDR1 SGDLS and CDR2 YYNGEE. Trimming stripped 3 bases from V and 2 bases from J, with 15 bases between. This CDR3 is 15 amino acids long. This CDR3 is CASSAGEGGTYEQYF. The CDR3 region has the DNA TGTGCCAGCAGCGCGGGCGAAGGGGGAACCTACGAGCAGTACTTC. Drawing the rest from reference TRBV9 and TRBJ2-7, the complete variable domain is DSGVTQTPKHLITATGQRVTLRCSPRSGDLSVYWYQQSLDQGLQFLIQYYNGEERAKGNILERFSAQQFPDLHSELNLSSLELGDSALYFCASSAGEGGTYEQYFGPGTRLTVT.

V gene TRBV7-9 combines with J gene TRBJ1-2, with 10 bases lining up with TRBD1. The ends lost 6 bases at V and 4 bases at J; junction bases unmatched: 11. Germline-derived CDR1 and CDR2 are SEHNR and FQNEAQ (reference sequence). The length of the CDR3 is 16 residues. In DNA form, the CDR3 reads TGTGCCAGCAGGGGGCCCGGGACAGGGGACGGCTATGGCTACACCTTC. This sequence encodes CASRGPGTGDGYGYTF. The variable domain in full, with the rest retrieved from reference TRBV7-9 and TRBJ1-2, is DTGVSQNPRHKITKRGQNVTFRCDPISEHNRLYWYRQTLGQGPEFLTYFQNEAQLEKSRLLSDRFSAERPKGSFSTLEIQRTEQGDSAMYLCASRGPGTGDGYGYTFGSGTRLTVV.

This clone was seen a few times. The chain links TRBV19 to TRBJ1-2, with D possibly matching TRBD1 (6 bases). This CDR3 is 15 amino acids long. Germline CDR1 and CDR2: LNHDA and SQIVND (reference sequence). V was cut by 1 base and J by 4 bases, with 13 bases left in between. CDR3 sequence: CASSIAGQGTYGYTF. Written as DNA, the CDR3 is TGTGCCAGTAGTATAGCCGGGCAGGGGACCTATGGCTACACCTTC.

The CDR3 reads CSATSGTAYYGYTF. The CDR3 region has the DNA TGCAGCGCAACCTCCGGGACAGCTTACTATGGCTACACCTTC. The chain recombines TRBV29-1 with TRBJ1-2; 7 nucleotides line up with TRBD1. The J segment lost 3 bases and the V segment lost 7 bases, leaving 11 bases of the junction unmatched. The CDR3 loop spans 14 amino acids. The germline CDR1 and CDR2 sequences are SQVTM and ANQGSEA.

The rearrangement joins TRBV6-5 to TRBJ2-7, with 7 positions matching TRBD2. Germline trimming cut 2 bases from V and 7 bases from J; bases unmatched to any gene: 2. Germline CDR1 MNHEY, CDR2 SVGAGI. The CDR3 covers 12 residues. The CDR3 region has the DNA TGTGCCAGCAGTTACGGGGGGGGAGAGCAGTACTTC. Its translation: CASSYGGGEQYF.

V gene TRBV7-9 combines with J gene TRBJ2-1, with TRBD2 matching 8 bases. The CDR3 sequence is 14 residues long. The V gene end was trimmed by 1 base and the J gene end by 8 bases; junction bases not matched to a gene: 4. CDR1 and CDR2 (germline): SEHNR, FQNEAQ (reference sequence). The CDR3: CASSLEAAGDEQFF. As DNA, the CDR3 is TGTGCCAGCAGCTTAGAGGCAGCGGGGGATGAGCAGTTCTTC.

V gene TRBV19 combines with J gene TRBJ1-1; D uncertain. V was cut by 5 bases and J by 1 base, with 8 bases left in between. Germline V gene lookup returns CDR1 LNHDA and CDR2 SQIVND (reference sequence). The CDR3 has 13 amino acids. CDR3 DNA: TGTGCCAGTAGTCCGTATTGGAACACTGAAGCTTTCTTT. It codes for CASSPYWNTEAFF.

The chain links TRBV5-1 to TRBJ2-6, with TRBD1 identical over 9 bases. Germline V lookup: CDR1 SGHRS, CDR2 YFSETQ. The CDR3 is 17 amino acids. V was clipped by 1 base and J by 1 base; unmatched bases: 3. The CDR3 DNA follows: TGCGCCAGCAGCTTGAACAGGGGGCTGTCTGGGGCCAACGTCCTGACTTTC. Amino acids: CASSLNRGLSGANVLTF.

This clone has just one count. The chain combines TRBV29-1 with TRBJ2-3, with D tentatively TRBD2 (6 bases). The germline V and J ends were trimmed by 3 bases and 0 bases, with 13 bases remaining between them. Per germline, CDR1 SQVTM and CDR2 ANQGSEA. The CDR3 is 15 residues long. For the CDR3, the DNA is TGCAGCGTTGAGGGTCTTGGGGGGAGCACAGATACGCAGTATTTT. It yields the protein CSVEGLGGSTDTQYF.

This chain uses TRBV29-1 with TRBJ1-1; 12 bases align to TRBD1. The CDR3 runs 16 residues. The germline V gene encodes CDR1 SQVTM and CDR2 ANQGSEA. The V and J ends lost 6 bases and 5 bases, in that order; junction bases with no gene match: 13. CDR3 DNA sequence: TGCAGCGTAATCCGGGACAGGGGGCGAAGGGATACTGAAGCTTTCTTT. Protein: CSVIRDRGRRDTEAFF.